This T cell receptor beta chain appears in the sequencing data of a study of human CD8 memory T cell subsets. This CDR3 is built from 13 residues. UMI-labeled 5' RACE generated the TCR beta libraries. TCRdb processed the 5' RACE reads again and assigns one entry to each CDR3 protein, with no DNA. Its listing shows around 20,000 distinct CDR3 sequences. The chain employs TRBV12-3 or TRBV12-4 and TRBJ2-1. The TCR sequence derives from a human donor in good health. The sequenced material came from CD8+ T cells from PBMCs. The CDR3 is CASSFTAYNEQFF.